These 26 T cell receptor beta chains originate from one sample sequenced in a study of blood T cell repertoires in COVID-19. Profiled with immunoSEQ multiplex PCR; TCRdb holds only in-frame clones, not every one. In the table there are roughly 250,000 clones, approximately 89% of which are singletons. Sequenced sample: PBMCs or T cells enriched from blood (not recorded which). Every receptor here comes from a woman aged 40 to 50 with acute COVID-19.

This chain connects TRBV24-1 to TRBJ1-2, with TRBD1 as a possible D gene (5 bases). This CDR3 comprises 17 residues. Trimming shortened V by 3 bases and J by 4 bases, and 20 bases separated the two germline ends. In germline, CDR1 is KGHDR, CDR2 SFDVKD. The CDR3, as DNA: TGTGCCACCAGTGATCCCGATATAAGAACAGGTGTCTATGGCTACACCTTC. Translated, it gives CATSDPDIRTGVYGYTF.

V and J are TRBV18 and TRBJ2-3; D unclear. Germline-derived CDR1 and CDR2 are KGHSH and LQKENI. The CDR3 length is 16 residues. V was trimmed by 2 bases and J by 0 bases, leaving 12 bases between them. The CDR3 DNA is TGTGCCAGCTCACCAGGCACGTTCTCTAGCACAGATACGCAGTATTTT. Protein sequence: CASSPGTFSSTDTQYF.

The J gene is TRBJ2-7, the V gene TRBV15; 9 nucleotides agree with TRBD1. The length of the CDR3 is 14 residues. V was pared by 8 bases and J by 3 bases, with 8 bases of the junction left unmatched. The germline V gene encodes CDR1 LNHNV and CDR2 YYDKDF (reference sequence). The CDR3 nucleotides read TGTGCCACCTGCTGGGACAGGGCGTACTACGAGCAGTACTTC. Amino acid sequence: CATCWDRAYYEQYF. The entire variable domain, with the rest obtained from reference TRBV15 and TRBJ2-7, is as follows: DAMVIQNPRYQVTQFGKPVTLSCSQTLNHNVMYWYQQKSSQAPKLLFHYYDKDFNNEADTPDNFQSRRPNTSFCFLDIRSPGLGDTAMYLCATCWDRAYYEQYFGPGTRLTVT.

This clone was seen a few times. Other DNA sequences of this sample code for an identical CDR3. The chain combines TRBV28 with TRBJ1-2, with D perhaps TRBD1 (5 bases). Germline V gene sequence: CDR1 MDHEN, CDR2 SYDVKM. The CDR3 has 14 amino acids. V dropped 5 bases and J dropped 2 bases, with 12 bases sitting between them. CDR3 DNA sequence: TGTGCCAGCAGTCTTCCAACAGGAAACTATGGCTACACCTTC. It is translated as CASSLPTGNYGYTF.

The chain joins TRBV7-8 to TRBJ1-4; D is unclear. Trimming removed 5 bases from V and 10 bases from J, with 23 bases in between. The CDR3 consists of 16 residues. Germline V CDR1 and CDR2: SGHVS, FQNEAQ. The CDR3 spells CASSLLPGPSRGKLFF. For the CDR3, the DNA is TGTGCCAGCAGCCTCTTACCGGGTCCGAGCCGGGGAAAACTGTTTTTT.

The chain links TRBV7-2 to TRBJ1-6; 7 bases agree with TRBD1. Germline lookup yields CDR1 SGHTA and CDR2 FQGNSA. The CDR3 contains 16 residues. The trim removed 0 bases at V and 7 bases at J, leaving 6 bases unmatched. DNA of the CDR3: TGTGCCAGCAGCTTAGCGGCTGGGACAGAAAATTCACCCCTCCACTTT. It translates to CASSLAAGTENSPLHF.

The chain carries TRBV28 and TRBJ1-3, with no clear D. Germline V gives CDR1 MDHEN, CDR2 SYDVKM. The length of the CDR3 is 18 residues. With 3 bases removed from V and 0 bases from J, the gap between germline ends came to 18 bases. CDR3 residues: CASSLYPRLRPSGNTIYF. DNA for the CDR3: TGTGCCAGCAGTTTGTACCCCAGGCTTAGGCCCTCTGGAAACACCATATATTTT. The variable domain in full, with the rest retrieved from reference TRBV28 and TRBJ1-3, is DVKVTQSSRYLVKRTGEKVFLECVQDMDHENMFWYRQDPGLGLRLIYFSYDVKMKEKGDIPEGYSVSREKKERFSLILESASTNQTSMYLCASSLYPRLRPSGNTIYFGEGSWLTVV.

The J gene is TRBJ2-1, the V gene TRBV25-1; perhaps TRBD1 as D (6 bases). V was pared by 6 bases and J by 0 bases, with 12 bases between. The CDR3 consists of 15 residues. The germline CDR1 and CDR2 sequences are MGHDK and SYGVNS. The CDR3 nucleotides read TGTGCCAGCAGACGACAGGTTAGCTCCTACAATGAGCAGTTCTTC. Amino acids: CASRRQVSSYNEQFF.

The chain carries TRBV10-1 and TRBJ1-5; a possible D gene is TRBD1 (5 bases). The CDR3 contains 14 residues. Germline V lookup: CDR1 WNHNN, CDR2 SYGVQD (reference sequence). Trimming cost V 6 bases and J 5 bases, with 14 bases left between them. CDR3 bases: TGCGCCAGCAGAGGCAGGGCAACCGATCAGCCCCAGCATTTT. Residues: CASRGRATDQPQHF.

The chain combines TRBV29-1 with TRBJ2-5; possible D gene TRBD2, 5 bases. V lost 6 bases, J lost 2 bases, and 10 bases lay in between. Germline V CDR1 and CDR2: SQVTM, ANQGSEA. The CDR3 runs 12 residues. CDR3: CSVALVQETQYF. The DNA of the CDR3 is TGCAGCGTCGCACTAGTACAAGAGACCCAGTACTTC.

The V and J genes are TRBV5-4 and TRBJ1-2; 12 positions match TRBD1. J gave up 7 bases and V 4 bases, and 5 bases lay outside the gene matches. The CDR3 length is 14 residues. Germline loops: CDR1 SGHNT, CDR2 YYREEE (reference sequence). This CDR3 reads CASSPGTGGIGYTF. CDR3 nucleotides: TGTGCCAGCAGCCCAGGGACAGGGGGCATTGGCTACACCTTC.

The chain carries TRBV5-1 and TRBJ2-7, with D possibly TRBD1 on 6 matching bases. The CDR3 length is 14 residues. The germline V and J ends were trimmed by 5 bases and 12 bases, with 24 bases remaining between them. CDR1 is SGHRS and CDR2 is YFSETQ in the germline V gene. The CDR3 is CASSLRDNDPVGYF. The CDR3 DNA reads TGCGCCAGCAGTTTAAGGGACAACGACCCCGTTGGGTACTTC.

The chain couples TRBV18 to TRBJ1-6, with a weak D call TRBD1 (5 bases). CDR3 length: 15 residues. Deletions cut 1 base from V and 5 bases from J, with 9 bases between. Germline CDR1 reads KGHSH; CDR2 reads LQKENI. The CDR3 DNA is TGTGCCAGCTCACCACGCGGGGGACATAATTCACCCCTCCACTTT. Translation: CASSPRGGHNSPLHF.

This clone has more than one count but fewer than ten. The chain joins TRBV7-9 to TRBJ2-7; TRBD2 is a possible D gene (5 bases). Per germline, CDR1 SEHNR and CDR2 FQNEAQ (reference sequence). Trimming pared 5 bases from V and 3 bases from J, leaving 11 bases between. The CDR3 is 13 amino acids. The chain's CDR3 is CASSPAGDYEQYV. The CDR3, as DNA: TGTGCCAGCAGCCCGGCCGGGGACTACGAGCAGTACGTC.

The rearrangement links TRBV6-5 to TRBJ1-5; maybe TRBD1 (6 bases). CDR3 size: 14 residues. V gave up 5 bases and J gave up 7 bases, with 15 bases separating them. Germline-derived CDR1 and CDR2 are MNHEY and SVGAGI. CDR3: CASSPDGGRQPQHF. The CDR3 DNA reads as TGTGCCAGCAGTCCAGATGGGGGCAGGCAGCCCCAGCATTTT.

CDR3 bases: TGTGCCAGCTTTTGGGGCGTGACCGGGGAGCTGTTTTTT. Translating gives CASFWGVTGELFF. The chain employs TRBV2 and TRBJ2-2; D is perhaps TRBD1 (5 bases). This CDR3 has 13 amino acids. Trimming stripped 8 bases from V and 5 bases from J, with 12 bases between. Germline CDR1 is SNHLY and CDR2 is FYNNEI.

CDR3 loop: CASSLLGQGMGYTF. The DNA of the CDR3 is TGTGCCAGCAGCTTATTGGGGCAGGGGATGGGCTACACCTTC. This chain connects TRBV7-3 to TRBJ1-2; possible D gene TRBD1, 6 bases. The germline gives CDR1 SGHTA, CDR2 FQGTGA. The CDR3 length is 14 residues. The germline V and J ends were trimmed by 2 bases and 8 bases, with 15 bases remaining between them.

Concerning this clone: The junction departs from germline at one end; a sequencing error may be responsible. This rearrangement joins TRBV7-7 to TRBJ2-1, with 7 bases identical to TRBD2. There are 15 residues in the CDR3. Germline values: CDR1 SSHAT, CDR2 FNYEAQ (reference sequence). The CDR3 nucleotides read TGTGCTAGCAGCTTAGAGCCGGGACTACTTTCTAGGCAGTTCTTC. The encoded protein is CASSLEPGLLSRQFF.

This clone has only one observation. The V call is TRBV7-9, the J call TRBJ1-4, with D unclear. From germline, CDR1 is SEHNR and CDR2 FQNEAQ (reference sequence). The V and J ends lost 5 bases and 4 bases respectively, with 11 bases between them. The length of the CDR3 is 14 residues. The CDR3 loop is CASSLGRVNEKLFF. CDR3 sequence (DNA): TGTGCCAGCAGCCTCGGGAGGGTTAATGAAAAACTGTTTTTT.

The chain joins TRBV27 to TRBJ1-2; possibly TRBD1 for D (6 bases). This CDR3 region has 15 residues. Germline loops: CDR1 MNHEY, CDR2 SMNVEV (reference sequence). V shed 6 bases and J shed 0 bases, with 14 bases lying between them. CDR3 in DNA: TGTGCCAGCAGGAGGGGGATGGCAGCTAACTATGGCTACACCTTC. It translates to CASRRGMAANYGYTF.

V and J are TRBV28 and TRBJ1-2, with D perhaps TRBD1 (5 bases). CDR3 size: 15 residues. Trimming took off 7 bases at V and 2 bases at J, with 17 bases between the two ends. Germline lookup yields CDR1 MDHEN and CDR2 SYDVKM. As DNA, the CDR3 is TGTGCCAGCATGGCAGGGAATTGGATAAACTATGGCTACACCTTC. Residues: CASMAGNWINYGYTF.

This clone has more than one count but fewer than ten. The chain carries TRBV19 and TRBJ1-4; 10 bases are a match to TRBD1. The V gene's germline CDR1 is LNHDA and CDR2 SQIVND (reference sequence). J was trimmed by 6 bases and V by 10 bases; bases with no gene match: 5. The CDR3 runs to 13 residues. The DNA for the CDR3 is TGTGCCACCCGGACAGGGGGGGATGAAAAACTGTTTTTT. It specifies CATRTGGDEKLFF. The full variable domain, completed using reference TRBV19 and TRBJ1-4, is DGGITQSPKYLFRKEGQNVTLSCEQNLNHDAMYWYRQDPGQGLRLIYYSQIVNDFQKGDIAEGYSVSREKKESFPLTVTSAQKNPTAFYLCATRTGGDEKLFFGSGTQLSVL.

The chain couples TRBV29-1 to TRBJ1-2; TRBD1 matches at 7 bases. CDR1 is SQVTM, CDR2 ANQGSEA, per germline. The CDR3 covers 12 residues. J lost 6 bases, V lost 7 bases, and 8 bases had no gene match. The CDR3 loop reads CSASGTVDGYTF. The CDR3 DNA follows: TGCAGCGCGTCAGGGACAGTCGATGGCTACACCTTC.

The CDR3 bases are TGTGCCAGCAGCGTAGGGACTAGCGGGGGTTACAATGAGCAGTTCTTC. Residues: CASSVGTSGGYNEQFF. This chain joins TRBV9 and TRBJ2-1; the match to TRBD2 covers 13 bases. V was pared by 0 bases and J by 4 bases, with 1 base of the junction left unmatched. CDR3 length: 16 residues. Germline-derived CDR1 and CDR2 are SGDLS and YYNGEE.

The CDR3 sequence: CASSPITKSGGYSNQPQHF. CDR3 coding DNA: TGTGCCAGCAGCCCGATTACAAAGTCAGGTGGGTATAGCAATCAGCCCCAGCATTTT. The V call is TRBV21-1, the J call TRBJ1-5; the DNA was not used to check the table's D call, TRBD1. TRBV21-1 is tagged as a pseudogene. The CDR3 loop spans 19 amino acids.

The chain has TRBV29-1 and TRBJ2-1; tentatively, D is TRBD2 (6 bases). The germline V gene has CDR1 SQVTM and CDR2 ANQGSEA. Trimming took off 6 bases at V and 0 bases at J, with 12 bases between the two ends. The CDR3 is 14 residues long. The CDR3 sequence is CSVNAGSSYNEQFF. Here the CDR3 DNA reads TGCAGCGTGAACGCGGGAAGCTCCTACAATGAGCAGTTCTTC.